A single sample gave rise to the 13 T cell receptor beta chains below, sequenced in a study of CD8+CD57+ T cells in acquired aplastic anemia. Profiles of TCR beta VDJ and CDR3 were generated from a genomic DNA template. One entry per CDR3 protein, called by TCRdb with MiXCR from the reads. The data show under 150,000 distinct CDR3 sequences, with around two fifths seen just once and 8% to 8.5% held by the top ten. The sequenced sample consisted of sorted CD4+, CD8+, or CD8+CD57+ T cells (not recorded which) from PBMCs. These receptors came from a human donor in good health, serving as a control.

About this clonotype: This may arise from a read error, as a much more abundant clone is one base away. This chain joins TRBV3-1 and TRBJ1-1; D is perhaps TRBD1 (5 bases). Trimming removed 1 base at V and 7 bases at J, with 10 bases between. Germline V gene sequence: CDR1 LGHDT, CDR2 YNNKEL (reference sequence). This CDR3 comprises 13 residues. CDR3 amino acids: CASSQGPGREAFF. DNA for the CDR3: TGTGCCAGCAGCCAAGGCCCAGGGCGTGAAGCTTTCTTT.

This clonotype occurred many times. CDR3 DNA sequence: TGTGCCAGCAGCTTCGCCGGGACAGGGGTTGACTATGGCTACACCTTC. Encoded protein: CASSFAGTGVDYGYTF. V gene TRBV11-3 combines with J gene TRBJ1-2; 10 positions agree with TRBD1. The junction had 7 bases not matched to a gene; V was cut back by 3 bases and J by 3 bases. The CDR3 length is 16 residues. Per germline, CDR1 SGHNT and CDR2 YENEEA.

The CDR3 loop is CASTGGTVSGNTIYF. The CDR3 nucleotides are TGTGCCAGCACCGGAGGGACAGTCTCTGGAAACACCATATATTTT. V usage is TRBV12-3 or TRBV12-4 and J usage is TRBJ1-3, with 7 bases fitting TRBD1. The CDR3 loop spans 15 amino acids. Trimming took 7 bases from V and 0 from J; bases not matched to a gene: 6.

This clonotype was recorded at least ten times. The chain employs TRBV6-1 and TRBJ1-2; no clear D. Between the trimmed V and J ends, which lost 0 bases and 8 bases, there was a span of 13 bases. The germline V gene encodes CDR1 MNHNS and CDR2 SASEGT. The CDR3 loop spans 14 amino acids. The CDR3 DNA sequence: TGTGCCAGCAGTGAAGCGTGGCAGGTCGGCGGCTACACCTTC. This codes for CASSEAWQVGGYTF.

The chain has TRBV6-5 and TRBJ1-6, with D maybe TRBD1 (6 bases). Germline assignment: CDR1 MNHEY and CDR2 SVGAGI. This CDR3 contains 15 residues. Trimming pared 0 bases from V and 9 bases from J, leaving 12 bases between. This CDR3 reads CASSYSIGRGSPLHF. As DNA, the CDR3 is TGTGCCAGCAGTTACTCGATTGGCAGGGGTTCACCCCTCCACTTT.

Comment on this clonotype: Just one base apart from a much larger clone, this may be a read error. V gene TRBV4-1 combines with J gene TRBJ2-1; D unresolved. The germline V gene has CDR1 MGHRA and CDR2 YSYEKL. The length of the CDR3 is 16 residues. The V gene lost 5 bases and the J gene lost 9 bases, with 23 bases spanning the gap. CDR3 nucleotides: TGCGCCAGCAGCGTCAGGCGGCCCACGCCGGACGTTGAGCAGTTCTTC. It translates to CASSVRRPTPDVEQFF.

J is TRBJ1-4 and V is TRBV7-9, with D possibly being TRBD1 (5 bases). The CDR3 loop spans 13 amino acids. Deletions cut 3 bases from V and 5 bases from J, with 7 bases between. Germline CDR1 is SEHNR and CDR2 is FQNEAQ (reference sequence). The CDR3: CASSFAGNEKLFF. The CDR3 DNA reads as TGTGCCAGCAGCTTCGCAGGGAATGAAAAACTGTTTTTT.

As to this clonotype: A read error may be the cause here, since a much bigger clone is one base away. V usage is TRBV19 and J usage is TRBJ2-1; D is ambiguous. Between the trimmed V and J ends, which lost 4 bases and 0 bases, there was a span of 13 bases. The germline V gene encodes CDR1 LNHDA and CDR2 SQIVND (reference sequence). This CDR3 region has 16 residues. This CDR3 reads CASSSPKLGSYNEQFF. The CDR3 DNA reads as TGTGCCAGTAGTAGCCCTAAGCTTGGCTCCTACAATGAGCAGTTCTTC.

This clonotype was seen only once. The final CDR3 position lacks the conserved phenylalanine or tryptophan, pointing to a likely read error. J is TRBJ1-6 and V is TRBV10-3; a possible D gene is TRBD1 (5 bases). The CDR3 has 14 residues. Germline V CDR1 and CDR2: ENHRY, SYGVKD. CDR3 nucleotides: TGCGCCATCGGGGCGCGGGGTGATGATTCACCCCTCCACCTT. Protein sequence: CAIGARGDDSPLHL.

The chain couples TRBV12-3 or TRBV12-4 to TRBJ2-7; D might be TRBD2 (7 bases). V dropped 6 bases and J dropped 2 bases, with 14 bases sitting between them. This CDR3 is 14 amino acids long. The CDR3 loop reads CASSPLGGPYEQYF. Here the CDR3 DNA reads TGTGCCAGCAGCCCTCTGGGGGGGCCCTACGAGCAGTACTTC.

This clonotype has more than one count but fewer than ten. Given a much more abundant clone one base away, this may be a read error. Because it lacks the conserved phenylalanine or tryptophan at the end, this CDR3 is likely a read error. The rearrangement links TRBV2 to TRBJ2-2; TRBD1 matches at 11 bases. Per the germline V gene, CDR1 is SNHLY and CDR2 is FYNNEI. The CDR3 is 15 amino acids. J was trimmed by 5 bases and V by 7 bases; bases with no gene match: 6. The CDR3: CASTKGQGGTGELFS. The CDR3 bases are TGTGCCAGCACTAAGGGACAGGGGGGGACCGGGGAGCTGTTTTCT.

The CDR3: CASSLVGTSGGSYEQYF. The CDR3 DNA is TGTGCCAGCAGCTTAGTTGGGACTAGCGGGGGGTCCTACGAGCAGTACTTC. The chain couples TRBV11-2 to TRBJ2-7, with TRBD2 identical over 15 bases. The ends lost 1 base at V and 1 base at J; junction bases unmatched: 2. The V gene's germline CDR1 is SGHAT and CDR2 FQNNGV. The CDR3 sequence is 17 residues long. The entire variable domain, with the rest obtained from reference TRBV11-2 and TRBJ2-7, is as follows: EAGVAQSPRYKIIEKRQSVAFWCNPISGHATLYWYQQILGQGPKLLIQFQNNGVVDDSQLPKDRFSAERLKGVDSTLKIQPAKLEDSAVYLCASSLVGTSGGSYEQYFGPGTRLTVT.

A few counts support this clonotype. The J gene is TRBJ1-2, the V gene TRBV3-1; 10 bases line up with TRBD1. In germline, CDR1 is LGHDT, CDR2 YNNKEL (reference sequence). V lost 4 bases to trimming and J lost 6 bases; unmatched junction nucleotides: 14. The CDR3 runs 17 residues. The CDR3 nucleotides are TGTGCCAGCAGCCGAGGGACAGGGGCCGTCAACCTCCATGGCTACACCTTC. It encodes CASSRGTGAVNLHGYTF.